The 4 T cell receptor beta chains listed next were all sequenced from one sample in a study of T-cell reconstitution after alpha-beta-depleted transplantation in children. Unique molecular identifiers were used in preparing the TCRbeta library. A single record per CDR3 protein comes from TCRdb applying MiXCR to the PCR reads. The sample contains around 680,000 distinct CDR3 sequences, approximately 17% of which appear only once. The sequenced sample was PBMCs from the stem cell graft donor, obtained from the stem cell graft. These receptors were collected from a human donor who donated a stem cell graft to a child with acute myeloid leukemia.

The chain uses TRBV12-3 or TRBV12-4 and TRBJ2-1; possibly TRBD1 for D (5 bases). V was pared by 5 bases and J by 7 bases, with 15 bases between. The CDR3 loop spans 14 amino acids. CDR3: CASSQTASRNEQFF. In DNA, the CDR3 is TGTGCCAGCAGTCAGACAGCTTCGAGGAATGAGCAGTTCTTC.

On this clonotype itself: Being one base from a much bigger clone, this may be a read error. The chain combines TRBV20-1 with TRBJ1-5, with 7 bases aligning to TRBD1. CDR3 length equals 13 residues. Germline V gives CDR1 DFQATT, CDR2 SNEGSKA (reference sequence). CDR3: CSATQGPDQPLHF. Here the CDR3 DNA reads TGCAGTGCTACACAGGGGCCGGATCAGCCCCTGCATTTT.

This clonotype was seen repeatedly, ten times or more. CDR3 loop: CASSFAGNTIYF. The CDR3 DNA reads as TGTGCCAGCAGCTTTGCTGGAAACACCATATATTTT. The chain couples TRBV7-2 to TRBJ1-3; no reliable D call. This CDR3 comprises 12 residues. Germline V gene sequence: CDR1 SGHTA, CDR2 FQGNSA. V was trimmed by 3 bases and J by 2 bases, leaving 2 bases between them.

Comment on this clonotype: A much bigger clone sits one base away, suggesting this may be a read error. In DNA form, the CDR3 reads TGTGCCGGCAGTCCGCAGGGGTACCAAGAGACCCAGTACTTC. Translating it yields CAGSPQGYQETQYF. This rearrangement joins TRBV12-3 or TRBV12-4 to TRBJ2-5, with a weak D call TRBD1 (6 bases). The CDR3 consists of 14 residues.